Listed here are 20 T cell receptor beta chains from one sample, sequenced in a study of CD8 T cells in ankylosing spondylitis. Regarding the study as a whole: Characteristic, it appeared, of ankylosing spondylitis blood was a TCR beta motif of seven or eight highly homologous variants.

Antigen specificity for these receptors is unknown. TCRdb re-called the 5' RACE reads with MiXCR, one entry per CDR3 protein. The repertoire consists of hundreds of thousands of distinct CDR3 sequences, with around 26% occurring once and the leading ten covering roughly 1%. Sequenced sample: blood, either unsorted or a sorted T cell fraction (not recorded which). These TCRs come from a male donor with ankylosing spondylitis.

Only a few counts were recorded for this clonotype. The rearrangement joins TRBV5-1 to TRBJ1-5; TRBD1 aligns across 7 bases. The CDR3 length is 15 residues. Trimming cost V 6 bases and J 6 bases; bases outside gene matches: 12. Per germline, CDR1 SGHRS and CDR2 YFSETQ. CDR3 bases: TGCGCCAGCACCCCCACAGGGGATCTGCGTCAGCCCCAGCATTTT. Translation gives CASTPTGDLRQPQHF.

This clonotype showed up just a few times. The rearrangement joins TRBV20-1 to TRBJ2-1; D gene unclear. V dropped 5 bases and J dropped 0 bases, with 8 bases sitting between them. CDR1 and CDR2 from the germline V gene are DFQATT and SNEGSKA (reference sequence). The CDR3 length is 13 residues. The CDR3 region is CSAVLFSYNEQFF. In DNA form, the CDR3 reads TGCAGTGCTGTTTTATTCTCCTACAATGAGCAGTTCTTC.

There are a few counts of this clonotype. Its ends do not fully match the called genes, so a read error is possible. The chain has TRBV20-1 and TRBJ2-5; 14 nucleotides match TRBD2. The germline V gene encodes CDR1 DFQATT and CDR2 SNEGSKA (reference sequence). The CDR3 covers 13 residues. CDR3 amino acids: CSASRLAGGERDF. The CDR3 DNA is TGCAGTGCCTCTCGACTAGCGGGAGGGGAAAGGGACTTC.

This chain connects TRBV5-1 to TRBJ2-3; no clear D gene. CDR1 and CDR2 (germline): SGHRS, YFSETQ. There are 14 residues in the CDR3. With 4 bases removed from V and 2 bases from J, the gap between germline ends came to 11 bases. In DNA form, the CDR3 reads TGCGCCAGCAGCCTTGATAGATTCACAGATACGCAGTATTTT. Translation gives CASSLDRFTDTQYF.

This clonotype has more than one count but fewer than ten. The CDR3, as DNA: TGTGCCAGCAGTGAATCAGCCTCCACAGCCTACAATGAGCAGTTCTTC. Its protein is CASSESASTAYNEQFF. V usage is TRBV6-1 and J usage is TRBJ2-1; the D is unclear. The CDR3 runs 16 residues. Trimming left V 2 bases short and J 2 bases short, with 13 bases between. Germline V gives CDR1 MNHNS, CDR2 SASEGT.

The chain employs TRBV19 and TRBJ1-2; D is unclear. The CDR3 sequence is 12 residues long. The germline CDR1 and CDR2 sequences are LNHDA and SQIVND (reference sequence). Trimming removed 7 bases at V and 0 bases at J, with 6 bases between. The CDR3 region is CASIPANYGYTF. CDR3 sequence (DNA): TGTGCCAGTATTCCAGCTAACTATGGCTACACCTTC.

The chain couples TRBV4-2 to TRBJ1-2; 10 bases map to TRBD1. After removal of 2 bases from V and 6 bases from J, the junction contained 6 bases not matched to a gene. Per the germline V gene, CDR1 is LGHNA and CDR2 is YNFKEQ. The CDR3 is 15 amino acids. The DNA of the CDR3 is TGTGCCAGCAGCCAAAGGGACAGGGGTGGCGATGGCTACACCTTC. It is translated as CASSQRDRGGDGYTF.

This rearrangement joins TRBV7-9 to TRBJ2-4; 10 positions agree with TRBD2. CDR3 length equals 16 residues. V lost 2 bases, J lost 4 bases, and 5 bases stayed unmatched. Germline V gene lookup returns CDR1 SEHNR and CDR2 FQNEAQ (reference sequence). The CDR3 sequence: CASSLWLAGEKNIQYF. The CDR3 DNA is TGTGCCAGCAGCTTATGGCTAGCGGGGGAAAAAAACATTCAGTACTTC.

The sample holds a few counts of this clonotype. The V and J genes are TRBV5-5 and TRBJ2-1; D is possibly TRBD1 (5 bases). V was clipped by 3 bases and J by 2 bases, with 12 bases between them. Looked up from germline, CDR1 is SGHKS and CDR2 is YYEKEE (reference sequence). CDR3 length: 15 amino acids. The CDR3 bases are TGTGCCAGCAGCTGGGGCGCAGGTGCCTACAATGAGCAGTTCTTC. The encoded protein is CASSWGAGAYNEQFF.

V usage is TRBV9 and J usage is TRBJ2-6; no reliable D call. From germline, CDR1 is SGDLS and CDR2 YYNGEE. The germline V and J ends were trimmed by 4 bases and 0 bases, with 11 bases remaining between them. CDR3 length: 16 residues. In nucleotides, the CDR3 is TGTGCCAGCAGCTTTACCCCAGGCTCTGGGGCCAACGTCCTGACTTTC. Amino acid sequence: CASSFTPGSGANVLTF.

This clonotype was detected only a few times. The V call is TRBV6-5, the J call TRBJ2-7; D gene uncertain. V was clipped by 0 bases and J by 0 bases, with 6 bases between them. Germline V gives CDR1 MNHEY, CDR2 SVGAGI. This CDR3 region has 14 residues. CDR3 loop: CASSYSYGSYEQYF. The CDR3 region has the DNA TGTGCCAGCAGTTACTCCTACGGCTCCTACGAGCAGTACTTC.

The rearrangement joins TRBV6-1 to TRBJ1-4; D is ambiguous. Germline CDR1 and CDR2: MNHNS and SASEGT. This CDR3 contains 13 residues. V shed 2 bases and J shed 10 bases, with 11 bases lying between them. Written as DNA, the CDR3 is TGTGCCAGCAGTGAAAGCATCGCGGGAAAACTGTTTTTT. This codes for CASSESIAGKLFF.

The chain joins TRBV7-9 to TRBJ2-1, with D perhaps TRBD1 (5 bases). V lost 8 bases to trimming and J lost 5 bases, with 19 bases between them. The length of the CDR3 is 15 residues. The germline gives CDR1 SEHNR, CDR2 FQNEAQ (reference sequence). CDR3 protein: CASFPRKGLDNEQFF. The CDR3 DNA is TGTGCCAGCTTCCCTCGAAAGGGGTTGGACAATGAGCAGTTCTTC.

This chain uses TRBV19 with TRBJ2-1; D call uncertain. Germline CDR1 and CDR2: LNHDA and SQIVND (reference sequence). CDR3 length equals 15 residues. V shed 1 base and J shed 2 bases, with 9 bases lying between them. For the CDR3, the DNA is TGTGCCAGTAGTATAGGGGTGGGGACCTACAATGAGCAGTTCTTC. Translation gives CASSIGVGTYNEQFF.

This sequence joins TRBV25-1 and TRBJ1-3; D remains unclear. This CDR3 is 16 amino acids long. Trimming shortened V by 3 bases and J by 0 bases, and 12 bases separated the two germline ends. In germline, CDR1 is MGHDK, CDR2 SYGVNS. The CDR3 DNA reads TGTGCCAGCAGTGAGACAACCACGTTCTCTGGAAACACCATATATTTT. It codes for CASSETTTFSGNTIYF.

The chain couples TRBV6-1 to TRBJ2-2; D may be TRBD2 (6 bases). Germline V CDR1 and CDR2: MNHNS, SASEGT. V lost 6 bases and J 11 bases, leaving 16 bases between the germline ends. This CDR3 is 13 amino acids long. The CDR3 protein is CASSLTRTTELFF. DNA of the CDR3: TGTGCCAGCAGCCTAACCCGGACTACCGAGCTGTTTTTT.

The gene calls are TRBV6-2 or TRBV6-3 and TRBJ2-1; TRBD2 matches 11 bases. The germline CDR1 and CDR2 sequences are MNHEY and SVGEGT. The CDR3 runs 16 residues. Trimming removed 4 bases from V and 5 bases from J; junction bases left unmatched: 7. The CDR3 is CASSSYSGREDNEQFF. The DNA for the CDR3 is TGTGCCAGCAGTTCCTATAGCGGGAGGGAAGACAATGAGCAGTTCTTC.

This clonotype was counted a few times. The chain combines TRBV19 with TRBJ2-1; the match to TRBD2 covers 15 bases. CDR1 LNHDA and CDR2 SQIVND come from the germline V gene (reference sequence). V was clipped by 5 bases and J by 8 bases; unmatched bases: 7. The CDR3 extends over 16 amino acids. The CDR3 bases are TGTGCCAGTAGTGGTTGGACTAGCGGGAGGGACGATGAGCAGTTCTTC. Encoded protein: CASSGWTSGRDDEQFF.

This clonotype was observed at least ten times. The J gene is TRBJ2-1, the V gene TRBV12-3 or TRBV12-4; D could derive from TRBD1 or TRBD2 (5 bases each). V dropped 6 bases and J dropped 7 bases, with 16 bases sitting between them. This CDR3 has 14 amino acids. CDR3: CASREMGRLNEQFF. The CDR3, as DNA: TGTGCCAGCAGGGAGATGGGACGGCTAAATGAGCAGTTCTTC.

The rearrangement joins TRBV11-2 to TRBJ2-2; 7 bases are a match to TRBD1. Unmatched junction bases numbered 2, after V lost 5 bases and J lost 2 bases. The germline CDR1 and CDR2 sequences are SGHAT and FQNNGV. The CDR3 sequence is 14 residues long. CDR3 loop: CASSDRVNTGELFF. The CDR3 DNA is TGTGCCAGCAGCGACAGGGTAAACACCGGGGAGCTGTTTTTT. Full variable domain (rest looked up from reference TRBV11-2 and TRBJ2-2): EAGVAQSPRYKIIEKRQSVAFWCNPISGHATLYWYQQILGQGPKLLIQFQNNGVVDDSQLPKDRFSAERLKGVDSTLKIQPAKLEDSAVYLCASSDRVNTGELFFGEGSRLTVL.